The TCR beta chain described here comes from a study of blood T cell repertoires in COVID-19. CDR1 KGHSH and CDR2 LQKENI come from the germline V gene. With 6 bases removed from V and 9 bases from J, the gap between germline ends came to 18 bases. The CDR3 length is 15 residues. The repertoire was sequenced with immunoSEQ multiplex PCR; TCRdb's copy has only in-frame clones and lacks some. This table has about 200,000 clones, nearly 90% appearing once. The sequence came from a man aged 50 to 59 with COVID-19, enrolled during active disease. The specimen sequenced was peripheral blood. The chain uses TRBV18 and TRBJ1-6, with D perhaps matching TRBD1 (5 bases). The CDR3 sequence is CASSPLGRETSPLHF. The CDR3 nucleotides read TGTGCCAGCTCCCCCCTGGGCAGGGAAACTTCACCCCTCCACTTT. Full variable domain (outside the CDR3, taken from reference TRBV18 and TRBJ1-6): NAGVMQNPRHLVRRRGQEARLRCSPMKGHSHVYWYRQLPEEGLKFMVYLQKENIIDESGMPKERFSAEFPKEGPSILRIQQVVRGDSAAYFCASSPLGRETSPLHFGNGTRLTVT.